What follows are 20 T cell receptor beta chains derived from one specimen sequenced in a study of blood T cell repertoires in COVID-19. Sequenced by immunoSEQ multiplex PCR; TCRdb stores in-frame clones only, minus some. The table has approximately 97,000 clones, roughly 84% seen once; the top ten hold around an eighth. The material sequenced was peripheral blood. The receptors here all came from a human donor in a cohort sampled during active COVID-19.

This sequence joins TRBV7-9 and TRBJ1-1; 7 bases fit TRBD1. J was trimmed by 3 bases and V by 6 bases; bases with no gene match: 10. This CDR3 contains 15 residues. CDR1 and CDR2 (germline): SEHNR, FQNEAQ (reference sequence). CDR3 DNA sequence: TGTGCCAGCAGTCTTAGGGGGCAGGGCTACACTGAAGCTTTCTTT. Translating gives CASSLRGQGYTEAFF.

V gene TRBV11-3 combines with J gene TRBJ2-3, with D possibly matching TRBD2 (6 bases). Deletions cut 3 bases from V and 0 bases from J, with 10 bases between. The CDR3 covers 15 residues. Germline V CDR1 and CDR2: SGHNT, YENEEA. The CDR3 loop is CASSLDGGSTDTQYF. In DNA, the CDR3 is TGTGCCAGCAGCTTGGACGGGGGTAGCACAGATACGCAGTATTTT. The whole variable domain, remainder taken from reference TRBV11-3 and TRBJ2-3, is EAGVVQSPRYKIIEKKQPVAFWCNPISGHNTLYWYLQNLGQGPELLIRYENEEAVDDSQLPKDRFSAERLKGVDSTLKIQPAELGDSAVYLCASSLDGGSTDTQYFGPGTRLTVL.

The chain has TRBV24-1 and TRBJ2-1; 8 nucleotides match TRBD2. Trimming removed 6 bases from V and 7 bases from J; junction bases left unmatched: 7. Germline assignment: CDR1 KGHDR and CDR2 SFDVKD. The CDR3 is 14 residues long. The CDR3 sequence: CATSRSGRQNEQFF. Here the CDR3 DNA reads TGTGCCACCAGTAGGAGCGGGAGACAGAATGAGCAGTTCTTC.

The rearrangement uses TRBV2 and TRBJ1-1, with D perhaps matching TRBD1 (6 bases). Trimming took 6 bases from V and 3 from J, leaving 14 bases between them. Germline CDR1 reads SNHLY; CDR2 reads FYNNEI. The CDR3 is made up of 14 amino acids. As DNA, the CDR3 is TGTGCCAGCAGCACAGGGTCTGAGGACACTGAAGCTTTCTTT. This gives the protein CASSTGSEDTEAFF. Based on the CDR3 plus reference TRBV2 and TRBJ1-1, the full variable domain is EPEVTQTPSHQVTQMGQEVILRCVPISNHLYFYWYRQILGQKVEFLVSFYNNEISEKSEIFDDQFSVERPDGSNFTLKIRSTKLEDSAMYFCASSTGSEDTEAFFGQGTRLTVV.

The chain combines TRBV5-1 with TRBJ1-3, with TRBD1 identical over 7 bases. There are 15 residues in the CDR3. The junction had 5 bases not matched to a gene; V was cut back by 0 bases and J by 5 bases. Germline loops: CDR1 SGHRS, CDR2 YFSETQ. The CDR3 DNA reads as TGCGCCAGCAGCTTGGGAAGACAGGGAAGAAACACCATATATTTT. It codes for CASSLGRQGRNTIYF.

V and J are TRBV5-4 and TRBJ2-2, with D tentatively TRBD2 (6 bases). The CDR3 has 15 residues. Germline V gene sequence: CDR1 SGHNT, CDR2 YYREEE (reference sequence). V dropped 4 bases and J dropped 0 bases, with 10 bases sitting between them. The CDR3 DNA reads TGTGCCAGCAGCCCAAGCGGGCCGAACACCGGGGAGCTGTTTTTT. It yields the protein CASSPSGPNTGELFF.

The V gene is TRBV5-6, the J gene TRBJ2-1, with D possibly TRBD2 on 6 matching bases. Germline V lookup: CDR1 SGHDT, CDR2 YYEEEE. Trimming pared 0 bases from V and 7 bases from J, leaving 14 bases between. This CDR3 contains 15 residues. The DNA for the CDR3 is TGTGCCAGCAGCTTGGGGCGGGAATTTCAGAATGAGCAGTTCTTC. Its protein is CASSLGREFQNEQFF.

The rearrangement uses TRBV4-1 and TRBJ1-2; 8 bases are shared with TRBD1. CDR3 length equals 16 residues. In germline, CDR1 is MGHRA, CDR2 YSYEKL. With 5 bases clipped from V and 6 bases from J, the junction kept 14 bases outside the gene matches. The CDR3 region is CASSSRPSGQGNGYTF. The DNA of the CDR3 is TGCGCCAGCAGCTCTCGCCCCTCCGGACAGGGTAATGGCTACACCTTC.

This rearrangement joins TRBV7-9 to TRBJ2-2, with 14 bases matching TRBD2. J was trimmed by 1 base and V by 11 bases; bases with no gene match: 15. Germline loops: CDR1 SEHNR, CDR2 FQNEAQ (reference sequence). The CDR3 is 19 amino acids. The CDR3 nucleotides read TGTGCCGGGTTGACGGGACTAGCGGGGGCCTCGGGGAACACCGGGGAGCTGTTTTTT. It encodes CAGLTGLAGASGNTGELFF.

The chain links TRBV12-3 or TRBV12-4 to TRBJ1-2, with D perhaps TRBD1 (5 bases). V was trimmed by 5 bases and J by 6 bases, leaving 13 bases between them. The CDR3 has 13 amino acids. As DNA, the CDR3 is TGTGCCAGCAGTAAGACAGCTTTGGATGGCTACACCTTC. This sequence encodes CASSKTALDGYTF.

The chain carries TRBV29-1 and TRBJ2-7; the match to TRBD2 covers 10 bases. Trimming at V came to 1 base and at J to 4 bases, leaving 7 bases not matched to a gene. Per the germline V gene, CDR1 is SQVTM and CDR2 is ANQGSEA. The CDR3 sequence is 15 residues long. The CDR3 DNA is TGCAGCGTTGAAGGGTTGGCTAGCGGGAGTTACGAGCAGTACTTC. It translates to CSVEGLASGSYEQYF.

The chain links TRBV7-2 to TRBJ2-3; TRBD2 aligns across 12 bases. Germline CDR1 and CDR2: SGHTA and FQGNSA. J was trimmed by 0 bases and V by 3 bases; bases with no gene match: 1. The CDR3 contains 16 residues. The CDR3 sequence is CASSLGTSGSTDTQYF. DNA of the CDR3: TGTGCCAGCAGCTTGGGGACTAGCGGGAGCACAGATACGCAGTATTTT.

The chain has TRBV10-3 and TRBJ1-3, with D perhaps TRBD1 (6 bases). The V gene's germline CDR1 is ENHRY and CDR2 SYGVKD. The length of the CDR3 is 12 residues. V was pared by 8 bases and J by 4 bases, with 9 bases between. The CDR3 loop reads CAIAGEGNTIYF. The CDR3, as DNA: TGTGCCATCGCAGGGGAAGGAAACACCATATATTTT.

Concerning this clone itself: The junction departs from the called germline gene at one end, perhaps through a read error. The chain employs TRBV3-1 (or the pseudogene TRBV3-2) and TRBJ2-1, with TRBD2 as a possible D gene (6 bases). The CDR3 is 17 amino acids. CDR1 and CDR2 (germline): LGHDT, YNNKEL (reference sequence). The DNA for the CDR3 is TGTGCCAGCAAACAAACAAGTGGCGGGGCCTCCAACAATGAGCAGTTCTTC. Protein sequence: CASKQTSGGASNNEQFF.

In this sample, this clone turned up once. V gene TRBV30 combines with J gene TRBJ1-5, with TRBD1 as a possible D gene (5 bases). Germline lookup yields CDR1 GTSNPN and CDR2 SVGIG (reference sequence). CDR3 length: 16 residues. The ends were cut back, 0 bases at V and 6 bases at J, with 18 bases in the middle. For the CDR3, the DNA is TGTGCCTGGAGTGTGGACCGAATGGGGCGCGGTCAGCCCCAGCATTTT. Its translation is CAWSVDRMGRGQPQHF.

The chain is built from TRBV10-3 and TRBJ2-3; TRBD2 matches 9 bases. Germline loops: CDR1 ENHRY, CDR2 SYGVKD. Unmatched junction bases numbered 4, after V lost 10 bases and J lost 5 bases. CDR3 length: 12 residues. The CDR3 loop reads CATSGGRDTQYF. In DNA, the CDR3 is TGTGCCACCAGCGGGGGGAGAGATACGCAGTATTTT.

This chain links TRBV19 with TRBJ2-5; D might be TRBD1 (8 bases). This CDR3 has 14 amino acids. Germline CDR1 LNHDA, CDR2 SQIVND (reference sequence). V lost 5 bases and J lost 2, with 12 bases in between. The CDR3: CASSVQGGQETQYF. In DNA form, the CDR3 reads TGTGCCAGTAGTGTACAGGGGGGGCAAGAGACCCAGTACTTC.

The genes are TRBV29-1 and TRBJ2-1; D remains unclear. CDR3 size: 15 residues. Germline values: CDR1 SQVTM, CDR2 ANQGSEA. V gave up 3 bases and J gave up 0 bases, with 12 bases separating them. Here the CDR3 reads CSVEWPPSSYNEQFF. As DNA, the CDR3 is TGCAGCGTTGAGTGGCCACCCAGCTCCTACAATGAGCAGTTCTTC.

The rearrangement joins TRBV19 to TRBJ2-7, with 10 positions matching TRBD1. Trimming at V came to 5 bases and at J to 3 bases, leaving 7 bases not matched to a gene. The germline CDR1 and CDR2 sequences are LNHDA and SQIVND (reference sequence). This CDR3 spans 15 amino acids. DNA for the CDR3: TGTGCCAGTAGTTTGGACAGGGGGACTCACTACGAGCAGTACTTC. This encodes CASSLDRGTHYEQYF.

This rearrangement joins TRBV24-1 to TRBJ1-5; a weak D match, TRBD1 (5 bases). V was trimmed by 7 bases and J by 3 bases, leaving 12 bases between them. The CDR3 extends over 14 amino acids. The germline CDR1 and CDR2 sequences are KGHDR and SFDVKD. CDR3 sequence reads: CATRGQGFNQPQHF. Written as DNA, the CDR3 is TGTGCCACCAGGGGGCAGGGTTTCAATCAGCCCCAGCATTTT.